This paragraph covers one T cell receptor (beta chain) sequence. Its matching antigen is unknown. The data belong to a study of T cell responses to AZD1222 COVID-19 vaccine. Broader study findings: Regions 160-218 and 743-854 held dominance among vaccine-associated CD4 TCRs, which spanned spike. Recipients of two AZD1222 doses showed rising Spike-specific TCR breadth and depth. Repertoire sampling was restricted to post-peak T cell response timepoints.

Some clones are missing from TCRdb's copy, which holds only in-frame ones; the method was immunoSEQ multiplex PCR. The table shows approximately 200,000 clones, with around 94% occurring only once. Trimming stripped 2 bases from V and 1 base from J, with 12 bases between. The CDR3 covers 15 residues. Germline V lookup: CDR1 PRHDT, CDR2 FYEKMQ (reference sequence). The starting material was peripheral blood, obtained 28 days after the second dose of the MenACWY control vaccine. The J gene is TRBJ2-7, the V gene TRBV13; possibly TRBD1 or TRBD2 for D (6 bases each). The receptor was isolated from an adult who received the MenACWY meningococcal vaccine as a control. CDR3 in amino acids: CASSLFRGPSYEQYF. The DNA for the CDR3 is TGTGCCAGCAGCTTATTTCGGGGGCCTTCCTACGAGCAGTACTTC.